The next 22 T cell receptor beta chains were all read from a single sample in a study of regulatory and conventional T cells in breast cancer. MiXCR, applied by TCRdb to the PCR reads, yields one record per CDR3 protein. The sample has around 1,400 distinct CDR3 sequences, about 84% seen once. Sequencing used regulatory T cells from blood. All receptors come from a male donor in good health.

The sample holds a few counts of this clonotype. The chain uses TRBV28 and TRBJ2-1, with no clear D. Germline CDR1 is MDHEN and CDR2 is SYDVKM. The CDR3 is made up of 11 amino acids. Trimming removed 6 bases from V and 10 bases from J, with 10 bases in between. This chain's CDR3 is CASSSSLEQFF. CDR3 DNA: TGTGCCAGCAGCTCGTCGTTAGAGCAGTTCTTC.

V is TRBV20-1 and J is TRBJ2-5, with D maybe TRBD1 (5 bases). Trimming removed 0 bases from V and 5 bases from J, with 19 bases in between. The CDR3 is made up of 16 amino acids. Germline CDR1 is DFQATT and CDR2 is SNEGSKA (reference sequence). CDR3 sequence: CSARDLGTAGRETQYF. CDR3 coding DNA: TGCAGTGCTAGAGATCTTGGAACCGCAGGGCGGGAGACCCAGTACTTC.

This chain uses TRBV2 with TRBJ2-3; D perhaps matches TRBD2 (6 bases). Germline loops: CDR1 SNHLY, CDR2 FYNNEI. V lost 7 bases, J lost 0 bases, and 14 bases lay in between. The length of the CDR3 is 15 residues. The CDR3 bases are TGTGCCAGCAAGAGGACTACCCTTAGCACAGATACGCAGTATTTT. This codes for CASKRTTLSTDTQYF.

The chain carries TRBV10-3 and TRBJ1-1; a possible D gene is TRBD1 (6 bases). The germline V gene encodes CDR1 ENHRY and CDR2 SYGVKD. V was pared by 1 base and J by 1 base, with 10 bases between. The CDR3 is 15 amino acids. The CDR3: CAISEYGRGNTEAFF. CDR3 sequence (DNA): TGTGCCATCAGTGAGTACGGCAGGGGGAACACTGAAGCTTTCTTT.

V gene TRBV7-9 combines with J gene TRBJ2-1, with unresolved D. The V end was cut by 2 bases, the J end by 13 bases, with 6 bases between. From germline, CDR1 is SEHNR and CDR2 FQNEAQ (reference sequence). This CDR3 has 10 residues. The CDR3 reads CASSLTAQFF. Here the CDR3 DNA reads TGTGCCAGCAGCTTAACAGCACAGTTCTTC.

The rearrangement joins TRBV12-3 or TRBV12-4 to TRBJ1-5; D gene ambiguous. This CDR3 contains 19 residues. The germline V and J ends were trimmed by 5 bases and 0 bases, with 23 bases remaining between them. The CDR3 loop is CASSRAPKLGPYSNQPQHF. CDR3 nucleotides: TGTGCCAGCAGTCGGGCCCCTAAGCTAGGTCCTTATAGCAATCAGCCCCAGCATTTT.

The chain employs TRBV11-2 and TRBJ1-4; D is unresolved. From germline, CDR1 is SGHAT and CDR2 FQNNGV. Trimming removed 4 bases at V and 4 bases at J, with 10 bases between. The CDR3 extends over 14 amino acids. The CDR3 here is CASSYGPINEKLFF. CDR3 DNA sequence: TGTGCCAGCAGCTATGGACCGATTAATGAAAAACTGTTTTTT. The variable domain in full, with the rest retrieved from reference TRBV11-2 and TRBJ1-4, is EAGVAQSPRYKIIEKRQSVAFWCNPISGHATLYWYQQILGQGPKLLIQFQNNGVVDDSQLPKDRFSAERLKGVDSTLKIQPAKLEDSAVYLCASSYGPINEKLFFGSGTQLSVL.

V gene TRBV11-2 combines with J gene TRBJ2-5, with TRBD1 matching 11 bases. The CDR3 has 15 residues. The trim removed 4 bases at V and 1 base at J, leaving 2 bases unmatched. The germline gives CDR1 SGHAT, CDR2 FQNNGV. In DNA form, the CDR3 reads TGTGCCAGCAGCTACGGACAGGGGGCCCAAGAGACCCAGTACTTC. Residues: CASSYGQGAQETQYF.

The CDR3 protein is CASTKANVLTF. CDR3 in DNA: TGTGCCAGCACTAAGGCCAACGTCCTGACTTTC. The chain is built from TRBV6-2 or TRBV6-3 and TRBJ2-6; D unresolved. Germline CDR1 MNHEY, CDR2 SVGEGT. This CDR3 comprises 11 residues. V lost 7 bases, J lost 6 bases, and 4 bases lay in between.

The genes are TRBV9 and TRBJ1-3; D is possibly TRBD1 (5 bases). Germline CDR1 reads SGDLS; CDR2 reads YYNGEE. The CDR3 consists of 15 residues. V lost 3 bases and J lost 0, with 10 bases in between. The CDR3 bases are TGTGCCAGCAGCGCAACGGGACGCTCTGGAAACACCATATATTTT. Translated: CASSATGRSGNTIYF.

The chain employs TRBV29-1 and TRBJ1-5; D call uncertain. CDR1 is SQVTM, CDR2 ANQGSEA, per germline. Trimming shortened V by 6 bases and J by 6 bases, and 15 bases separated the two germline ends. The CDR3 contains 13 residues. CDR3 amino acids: CSVAETQGQPQHF. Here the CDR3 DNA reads TGCAGCGTCGCAGAGACCCAAGGTCAGCCCCAGCATTTT.

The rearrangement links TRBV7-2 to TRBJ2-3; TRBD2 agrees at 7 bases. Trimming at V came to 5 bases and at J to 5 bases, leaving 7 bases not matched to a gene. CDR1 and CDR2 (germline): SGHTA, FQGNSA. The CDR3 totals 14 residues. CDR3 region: CASSIKRGEDTQYF. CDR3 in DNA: TGTGCCAGCAGCATCAAGCGGGGCGAAGATACGCAGTATTTT. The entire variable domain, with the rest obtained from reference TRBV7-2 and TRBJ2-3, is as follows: GAGVSQSPSNKVTEKGKDVELRCDPISGHTALYWYRQSLGQGLEFLIYFQGNSAPDKSGLPSDRFSAERTGGSVSTLTIQRTQQEDSAVYLCASSIKRGEDTQYFGPGTRLTVL.

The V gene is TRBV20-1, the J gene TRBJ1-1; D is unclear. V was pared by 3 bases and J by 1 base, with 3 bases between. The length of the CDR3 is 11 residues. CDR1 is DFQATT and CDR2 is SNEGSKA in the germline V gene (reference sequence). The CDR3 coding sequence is TGCAGTGCTAGGGAGAACACTGAAGCTTTCTTT. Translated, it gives CSARENTEAFF.

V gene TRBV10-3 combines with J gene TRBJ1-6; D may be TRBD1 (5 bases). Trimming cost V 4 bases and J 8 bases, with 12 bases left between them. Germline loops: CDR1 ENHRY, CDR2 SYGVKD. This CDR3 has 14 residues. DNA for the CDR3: TGTGCCATCAGTGGGGACTTGGGGGATTCACCCCTCCACTTT. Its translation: CAISGDLGDSPLHF.

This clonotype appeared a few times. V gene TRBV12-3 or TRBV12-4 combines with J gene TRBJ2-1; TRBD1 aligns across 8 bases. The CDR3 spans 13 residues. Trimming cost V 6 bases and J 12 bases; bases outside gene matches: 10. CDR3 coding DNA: TGTGCCAGCAGAGCGACAGGGGAAGAAGGGCAGTTCTTC. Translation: CASRATGEEGQFF.

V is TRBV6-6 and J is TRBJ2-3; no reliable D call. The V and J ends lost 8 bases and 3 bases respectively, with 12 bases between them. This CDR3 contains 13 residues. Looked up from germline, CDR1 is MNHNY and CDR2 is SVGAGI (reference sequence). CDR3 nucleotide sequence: TGTGCCAGCGGCGCAGGTTGGACAGATACGCAGTATTTT. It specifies CASGAGWTDTQYF.

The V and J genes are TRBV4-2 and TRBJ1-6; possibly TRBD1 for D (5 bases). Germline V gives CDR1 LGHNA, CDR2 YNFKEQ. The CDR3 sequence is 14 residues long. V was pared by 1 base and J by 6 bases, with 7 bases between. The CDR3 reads CASSQATVNSPLHF. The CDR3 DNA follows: TGTGCCAGCAGCCAAGCGACAGTTAATTCACCCCTCCACTTT.

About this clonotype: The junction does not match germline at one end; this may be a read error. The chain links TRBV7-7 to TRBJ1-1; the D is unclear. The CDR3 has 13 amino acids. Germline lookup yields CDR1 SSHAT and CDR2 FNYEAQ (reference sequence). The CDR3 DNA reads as TGTGCTAGCAGCCGGAGCCTGAACACTGAAGCTTTCTTT. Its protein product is CASSRSLNTEAFF.

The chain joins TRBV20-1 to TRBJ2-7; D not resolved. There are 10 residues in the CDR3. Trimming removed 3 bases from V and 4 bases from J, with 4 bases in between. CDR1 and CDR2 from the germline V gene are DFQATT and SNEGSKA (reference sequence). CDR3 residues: CSASAYEQYF. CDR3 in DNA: TGCAGTGCTAGCGCGTACGAGCAGTACTTC.

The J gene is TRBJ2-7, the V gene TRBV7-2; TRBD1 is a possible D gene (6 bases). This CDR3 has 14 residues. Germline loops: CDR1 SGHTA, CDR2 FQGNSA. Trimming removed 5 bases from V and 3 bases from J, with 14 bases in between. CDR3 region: CASSREGVVYEQYF. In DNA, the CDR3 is TGTGCCAGCAGCCGCGAGGGGGTCGTCTACGAGCAGTACTTC.

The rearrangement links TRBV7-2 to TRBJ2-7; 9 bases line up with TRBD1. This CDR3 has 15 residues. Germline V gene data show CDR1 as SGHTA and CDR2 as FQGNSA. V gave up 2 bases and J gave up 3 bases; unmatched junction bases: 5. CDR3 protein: CASSLMGQGFYEQYF. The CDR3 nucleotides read TGTGCCAGCAGCTTAATGGGACAGGGCTTCTACGAGCAGTACTTC.

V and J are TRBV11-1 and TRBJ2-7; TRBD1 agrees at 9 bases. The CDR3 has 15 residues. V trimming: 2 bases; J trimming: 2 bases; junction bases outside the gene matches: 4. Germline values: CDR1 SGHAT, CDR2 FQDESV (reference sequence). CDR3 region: CASSLLGQGTYEQYF. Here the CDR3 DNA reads TGTGCCAGCAGCTTATTGGGACAGGGAACCTACGAGCAGTACTTC.